This T cell receptor beta chain was recovered during a study of response to subunit inactivated influenza vaccine. The study, taken as a whole, reports: Every seasonal influenza vaccination brings in few new T cells, the authors suggested.

Germline V gene data show CDR1 as SGHRS and CDR2 as YFSETQ. The CDR3 has 13 residues. The ends lost 5 bases at V and 9 bases at J; junction bases unmatched: 6. Turning to this clonotype: Its specificity is not known.

TCRdb processed the RT-PCR reads anew with MiXCR; each CDR3 protein has one entry. Among fewer than 650,000 distinct CDR3 sequences listed, roughly 13% were seen once. V and J are TRBV5-1 and TRBJ1-3; 9 positions match TRBD1. The receptor was isolated from a man in his fifties who received an inactivated influenza vaccine. Material: PBMCs from blood, obtained roughly 48 days after vaccination. The CDR3 coding sequence is TGCGCCAGCAGTCCGACAGGGGGAGGCACCATATATTTT. This translates into CASSPTGGGTIYF.